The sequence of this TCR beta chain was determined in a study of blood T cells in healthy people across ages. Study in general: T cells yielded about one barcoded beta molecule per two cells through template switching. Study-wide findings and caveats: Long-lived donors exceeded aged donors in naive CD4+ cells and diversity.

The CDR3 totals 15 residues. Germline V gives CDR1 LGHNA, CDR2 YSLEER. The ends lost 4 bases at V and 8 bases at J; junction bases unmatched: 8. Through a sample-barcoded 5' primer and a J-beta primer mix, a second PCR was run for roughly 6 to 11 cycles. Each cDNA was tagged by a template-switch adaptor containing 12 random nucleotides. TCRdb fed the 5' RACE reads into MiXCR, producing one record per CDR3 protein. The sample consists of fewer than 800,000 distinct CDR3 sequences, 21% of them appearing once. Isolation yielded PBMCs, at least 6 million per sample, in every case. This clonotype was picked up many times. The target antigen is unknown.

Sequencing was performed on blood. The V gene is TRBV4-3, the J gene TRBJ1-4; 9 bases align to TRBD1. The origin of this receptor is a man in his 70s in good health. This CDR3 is CASSLTGQGKEKLFF. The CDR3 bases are TGCGCCAGCAGCCTAACGGGACAGGGCAAGGAAAAACTGTTTTTT.